A single sample gave rise to the 6 T cell receptor beta chains below, sequenced in a study of PD-1 blockade in mismatch repair-deficient tumors. The assay was immunoSEQ multiplex PCR, and TCRdb's table has in-frame clones only and misses some. The table lists about 63,000 clones, approximately 88% of them singletons. The sequencing used peripheral blood, collected 52 weeks after starting pembrolizumab. The receptors originated from an adult with mismatch repair-deficient cancer.

Here the CDR3 DNA reads TGTGCCAGCAGTTATAGGCAGGTGAACACTGAAGCTTTCTTT. Its translation is CASSYRQVNTEAFF. This sequence joins TRBV6-6 and TRBJ1-1; no clear D. Germline V lookup: CDR1 MNHNY, CDR2 SVGAGI (reference sequence). This CDR3 contains 14 residues. Trimming removed 3 bases at V and 0 bases at J, with 8 bases between.

The genes are TRBV6-5 and TRBJ2-4, with TRBD2 matching 8 bases. The CDR3 has 15 residues. Losses at the gene ends were 7 bases for V and 0 bases for J; bases not matched to a gene: 5. Germline CDR1 and CDR2: MNHEY and SVGAGI. The CDR3 sequence: CASTDLAGAKNIQYF. Written as DNA, the CDR3 is TGTGCCAGCACCGATCTAGCGGGAGCCAAAAACATTCAGTACTTC.

This clone occurred a few times. The chain carries TRBV30 and TRBJ2-7, with D possibly TRBD1 on 6 matching bases. The germline gives CDR1 GTSNPN, CDR2 SVGIG (reference sequence). With 2 bases removed from V and 12 bases from J, the gap between germline ends came to 17 bases. The CDR3 is 12 residues long. CDR3 nucleotide sequence: TGTGCCTGGAGTCGGATGACAGGACTTACGTACTTC. Translation: CAWSRMTGLTYF.

The chain is built from TRBV30 and TRBJ1-1, with a possible D match to TRBD1 (6 bases). Trimming removed 8 bases from V and 6 bases from J, with 22 bases in between. This CDR3 has 14 residues. Germline CDR1 and CDR2: GTSNPN and SVGIG (reference sequence). The CDR3 nucleotides read TGTGCCCACCTCCCCCAGGGGCGAATCCCTGAAGCTTTCTTT. Encoded protein: CAHLPQGRIPEAFF.

The chain is built from TRBV6-5 and TRBJ2-7; D remains ambiguous. V lost 10 bases and J 0 bases, leaving 13 bases between the germline ends. The CDR3 extends over 13 amino acids. Looked up from germline, CDR1 is MNHEY and CDR2 is SVGAGI. The CDR3 reads CATHGGSSYEQYF. CDR3 in DNA: TGTGCCACACACGGTGGAAGCTCCTACGAGCAGTACTTC.

The chain is built from TRBV19 and TRBJ2-3; D not certain. Per the germline V gene, CDR1 is LNHDA and CDR2 is SQIVND (reference sequence). The CDR3 runs to 13 residues. V was trimmed by 3 bases and J by 1 base, leaving 5 bases between them. CDR3 amino acids: CASSIAGTDTQYF. CDR3 bases: TGTGCCAGTAGTATTGCGGGCACAGATACGCAGTATTTT. Using reference TRBV19 and TRBJ2-3 for the parts outside the CDR3, the full variable domain is DGGITQSPKYLFRKEGQNVTLSCEQNLNHDAMYWYRQDPGQGLRLIYYSQIVNDFQKGDIAEGYSVSREKKESFPLTVTSAQKNPTAFYLCASSIAGTDTQYFGPGTRLTVL.